This record looks at one TCR beta chain sequence and its context. CDR3 size: 16 residues. The junction had 7 bases not matched to a gene; V was cut back by 3 bases and J by 4 bases. Germline CDR1 SEHNR, CDR2 FQNEAQ (reference sequence). This specimen belongs to a study of T cell responses to AZD1222 COVID-19 vaccine. Using immunoSEQ multiplex PCR, the repertoire was profiled, and TCRdb retains in-frame clones only, with some absent. The table records about 130,000 clones, around 90% of them present only once. The genes are TRBV7-9 and TRBJ2-5, with TRBD2 identical over 11 bases. The origin of this receptor is an adult in good health. The specimen was peripheral blood, collected on day 0 of AZD1222 vaccination. Written as DNA, the CDR3 is TGTGCCAGCAGCTTTTTGACTAGCGGGGAGGGAGAGACCCAGTACTTC. Translated: CASSFLTSGEGETQYF.